Listed below are T cell receptor beta chains from one sample, sequenced in a study of patients and donors after allogeneic stem cell transplantation. Each CDR3 protein is one row after TCRdb ran MiXCR on the RT-PCR reads. The sample consists of approximately 160,000 distinct CDR3 sequences, 24% of them appearing once. The material sequenced was blood, either unsorted or a sorted T cell fraction (not recorded which). Receptors originate from a human donor who was either an allogeneic HSCT recipient or a stem cell or donor lymphocyte infusion donor (not recorded which). It is not recorded whose cells these are; they may come from a transplant donor. Each CDR3 is given with its conserved first and last residue.

TRBV6-1	TRBJ1-1	CASSSGTGTAFF
TRBV5-6	TRBJ2-1	CASSFWRGRGYNEQFF
TRBV2	TRBJ2-1	CASSGGQGSNEQFF
TRBV16	TRBJ1-2	CASSQSKGPYGYTF
TRBV5-1	TRBJ1-4	CASSLEGGQLFF
TRBV20-1	TRBJ2-1	CSAPVAIDEQFF
TRBV2	TRBJ2-7	CASSWTSYEQYF
TRBV2	TRBJ1-1	CASSEIGSNTEAFF
TRBV20-1	TRBJ1-2	CSARDRDRGSYGYTF
TRBV12-3/TRBV12-4	TRBJ2-1	CASSWRNNEQFF
TRBV29-1	TRBJ2-3	CSAEGRLTDTQYF
TRBV20-1	TRBJ1-1	CSARSGGQLNTEAFF
TRBV4-2	TRBJ2-3	CASSQDPTGTLLDTQYF
TRBV20-1	TRBJ2-7	CSASPLPGLVAYEQYF
TRBV12-3/TRBV12-4	TRBJ1-2	CASSTRPKGRGDGYTF
TRBV7-6	TRBJ1-6	CASSSGPQGNSPLHF
TRBV7-9	TRBJ2-1	CASSPRDRGNEQFF
TRBV5-1	TRBJ1-1	CASSFLGTLNTEAFF
TRBV5-1	TRBJ1-1	CASSSHWGQAITEAFF
TRBV12-3/TRBV12-4	TRBJ2-7	CASSLPPTGLSYEQYF
TRBV24-1	TRBJ2-3	CATSDPDSEYTDTQYF
TRBV4-1	TRBJ1-2	CASSRGAAGYTF
TRBV23-1	TRBJ2-1	CAGRRGDDSYNEQFF
TRBV4-1	TRBJ2-2	CASSQTGWELFF
TRBV12-3/TRBV12-4	TRBJ1-4	CASRNLGGEEKLFF
TRBV25-1	TRBJ2-7	CASSEVSTYEQYF